A single sample is the source of the 29 T cell receptor beta chains below, sequenced in a study of monozygotic twins with inflammatory bowel disease. TCRdb reprocessed the 5' RACE reads and reports one entry per CDR3 protein, with no DNA. The specimen's table records some 200,000 distinct CDR3 sequences. Material for sequencing was blood. The receptors stem from a human donor with ulcerative colitis or Crohn's disease, or a healthy co-twin of an affected twin (not recorded which).

The V call is TRBV4-1, the J call TRBJ2-2; as DNA is missing, the TRBD1 call by TCRdb cannot be tested. Germline V CDR1 and CDR2: MGHRA, YSYEKL. This CDR3 has 16 residues. The CDR3: CASSRHRDLNTGELFF.

The V call is TRBV6-4, the J call TRBJ2-5; TCRdb lists TRBD1, though no DNA is available to test this call. The CDR3 has 15 amino acids. Germline V gives CDR1 MRHNA, CDR2 SNTAGT. This chain's CDR3 is CASRVGQGGGETQYF.

The CDR3 protein is CASNVRAVYEQYF. The chain combines TRBV6-1 with TRBJ2-7; the D call from TCRdb, TRBD2, cannot be confirmed without DNA. The germline V gene encodes CDR1 MNHNS and CDR2 SASEGT. The CDR3 consists of 13 residues.

This chain links TRBV25-1 with TRBJ2-3. Germline loops: CDR1 MGHDK, CDR2 SYGVNS. The CDR3 covers 11 residues. CDR3: CASELRDTQYF.

The rearrangement links TRBV5-6 to TRBJ2-3; TCRdb names TRBD1, which stays unverified in the absence of DNA. This CDR3 comprises 15 residues. The germline gives CDR1 SGHDT, CDR2 YYEEEE. The CDR3 protein is CASSRGAQGTDTQYF. The full variable domain, with the rest looked up from reference TRBV5-6 and TRBJ2-3, is DAGVTQSPTHLIKTRGQQVTLRCSPKSGHDTVSWYQQALGQGPQFIFQYYEEEERQRGNFPDRFSGHQFPNYSSELNVNALLLGDSALYLCASSRGAQGTDTQYFGPGTRLTVL.

The chain employs TRBV14 and TRBJ1-1; with no DNA, the TCRdb D assignment of TRBD1 cannot be verified. Germline V CDR1 and CDR2: SGHDN, FVKESK. The CDR3 runs to 13 residues. CDR3: CASSQDYRHEAFF.

The chain has TRBV20-1 and TRBJ2-3. Germline CDR1 DFQATT, CDR2 SNEGSKA (reference sequence). The CDR3 runs to 11 residues. CDR3 sequence reads: CSARGPGAQYF.

The genes are TRBV2 and TRBJ1-1. Per the germline V gene, CDR1 is SNHLY and CDR2 is FYNNEI. CDR3 length: 12 residues. This chain's CDR3 is CASRGWELYAFF.

The chain employs TRBV7-9 and TRBJ1-2; lacking DNA, the TRBD1 call made by TCRdb goes unchecked. In germline, CDR1 is SEHNR, CDR2 FQNEAQ (reference sequence). The CDR3 has 14 residues. The CDR3 here is CASSFLGTAPSYTF.

The chain employs TRBV15 and TRBJ2-2; TCRdb selects TRBD2, and the lack of DNA leaves this call unchecked. Germline assignment: CDR1 LNHNV and CDR2 YYDKDF (reference sequence). The CDR3 totals 14 residues. This CDR3 reads CATGLRVGAGELFF.

The rearrangement joins TRBV20-1 to TRBJ2-5. The germline CDR1 and CDR2 sequences are DFQATT and SNEGSKA (reference sequence). The CDR3 has 11 amino acids. CDR3 protein: CSVSDRETQYF.

CDR3 residues: CASSFWPAGAAQETQYF. The chain combines TRBV5-1 with TRBJ2-5; TCRdb names TRBD1, which stays unverified in the absence of DNA. The CDR3 runs 17 residues. The germline CDR1 and CDR2 sequences are SGHRS and YFSETQ.

The chain employs TRBV7-9 and TRBJ1-2; TCRdb returns TRBD1, unconfirmable since there is no DNA. Germline loops: CDR1 SEHNR, CDR2 FQNEAQ (reference sequence). This CDR3 has 14 amino acids. The CDR3 region is CASSLDGGGYGYTF.

V and J are TRBV6-1 and TRBJ1-1; TCRdb designates TRBD1, a call that cannot be tested without DNA. CDR1 is MNHNS and CDR2 is SASEGT in the germline V gene. CDR3 length equals 15 residues. CDR3 region: CASRRGETMNTEAFF.

The V and J genes are TRBV5-5 and TRBJ1-1; the D call of TRBD1 rests on TCRdb alone, since no DNA is present to check it. This CDR3 spans 16 amino acids. Looked up from germline, CDR1 is SGHKS and CDR2 is YYEKEE (reference sequence). This CDR3 is CASSLTGSELRTEAFF.

The chain combines TRBV29-1 with TRBJ1-1; no DNA is available, so the TRBD1 call from TCRdb remains unchecked. CDR3 size: 13 residues. CDR1 and CDR2 from the germline V gene are SQVTM and ANQGSEA. CDR3 in amino acids: CSVGTAENTEAFF.

The chain couples TRBV7-9 to TRBJ1-2; TCRdb calls TRBD1, which cannot be checked without DNA. Looked up from germline, CDR1 is SEHNR and CDR2 is FQNEAQ (reference sequence). This CDR3 has 15 residues. The CDR3 is CASSFLRGDWNGYTF.

The CDR3 loop reads CASSRTGYGYTF. The chain recombines TRBV12-3 or TRBV12-4 with TRBJ1-2; TCRdb reports TRBD1, a call that lacks DNA to check it against. This CDR3 has 12 amino acids.

CDR3 sequence reads: CSAGPGTGYSPLHF. The chain links TRBV20-1 to TRBJ1-6; TCRdb proposes TRBD1, but this gene call is untestable without DNA. The CDR3 totals 14 residues. Germline CDR1 reads DFQATT; CDR2 reads SNEGSKA (reference sequence).

The chain carries TRBV4-2 and TRBJ2-7; no DNA is available, so the TRBD1 call from TCRdb remains unchecked. Germline V gene data show CDR1 as LGHNA and CDR2 as YNFKEQ. The CDR3 extends over 15 amino acids. The CDR3 loop is CASSQAGQGPYEQYF.

The chain uses TRBV20-1 and TRBJ2-3. The germline V gene encodes CDR1 DFQATT and CDR2 SNEGSKA (reference sequence). The CDR3 spans 12 residues. CDR3 amino acids: CSAAQVTDTQYF.

The chain combines TRBV10-3 with TRBJ2-2; TCRdb gives TRBD1 as the D gene, but with no DNA this cannot be confirmed. The CDR3 length is 14 residues. Germline values: CDR1 ENHRY, CDR2 SYGVKD. CDR3 amino acids: CATRDRENTGELFF.

The rearrangement links TRBV6-5 to TRBJ1-2; there is no DNA to check the TCRdb D call of TRBD1. CDR1 and CDR2 (germline): MNHEY, SVGAGI. The CDR3 is 12 residues long. CDR3 amino acids: CASSYDRGGYTF.

The chain is built from TRBV7-2 and TRBJ2-3; the D gene TCRdb calls, TRBD2, cannot be checked with no DNA. The CDR3 runs 15 residues. Per the germline V gene, CDR1 is SGHTA and CDR2 is FQGNSA. CDR3 loop: CASSLVGGLSDTQYF.

This chain joins TRBV5-1 and TRBJ1-2; TCRdb's D call of TRBD1 is untestable without DNA. The CDR3 has 15 amino acids. The V gene's germline CDR1 is SGHRS and CDR2 YFSETQ. The CDR3: CASSQPGQGDNGYTF.

The chain carries TRBV20-1 and TRBJ1-1. CDR3 size: 14 residues. Germline CDR1 and CDR2: DFQATT and SNEGSKA (reference sequence). This CDR3 is CSAGRGGMNTEAFF.

The V call is TRBV4-2, the J call TRBJ2-6. Germline V gene lookup returns CDR1 LGHNA and CDR2 YNFKEQ. This CDR3 has 15 residues. The CDR3 protein is CASSHDSSGANVLTF.

V is TRBV20-1 and J is TRBJ2-1; TCRdb's D gene call, TRBD1, goes unchecked for lack of DNA. CDR3 length equals 16 residues. The V gene's germline CDR1 is DFQATT and CDR2 SNEGSKA (reference sequence). The chain's CDR3 is CSARGRTGGFHNEQFF.

The V call is TRBV12-3 or TRBV12-4, the J call TRBJ2-7; there is no DNA to check the TCRdb D call of TRBD1. The CDR3 totals 17 residues. Here the CDR3 reads CASSFSSSRTEAYEQYF.